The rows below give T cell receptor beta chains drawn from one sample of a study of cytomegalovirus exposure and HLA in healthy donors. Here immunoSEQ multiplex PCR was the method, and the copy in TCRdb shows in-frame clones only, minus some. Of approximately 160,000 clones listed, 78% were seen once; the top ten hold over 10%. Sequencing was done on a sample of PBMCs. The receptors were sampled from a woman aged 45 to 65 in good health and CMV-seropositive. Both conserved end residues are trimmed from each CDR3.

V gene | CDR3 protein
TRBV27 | ASSFGGDGYNEQF
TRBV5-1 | ASSLTGTGSSYNSPPH
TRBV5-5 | ASSMGLALLEETQY
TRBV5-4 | ASSLIGQGPNYGYT
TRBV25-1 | ASSVQGGNTEAF
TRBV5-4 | ASTWGLNTGELF
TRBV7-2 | ASSLVGGIQY
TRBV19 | ASNRQVGNEKLF
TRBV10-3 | AISGLAGEQNEQF
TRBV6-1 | ASRGGYQETQY